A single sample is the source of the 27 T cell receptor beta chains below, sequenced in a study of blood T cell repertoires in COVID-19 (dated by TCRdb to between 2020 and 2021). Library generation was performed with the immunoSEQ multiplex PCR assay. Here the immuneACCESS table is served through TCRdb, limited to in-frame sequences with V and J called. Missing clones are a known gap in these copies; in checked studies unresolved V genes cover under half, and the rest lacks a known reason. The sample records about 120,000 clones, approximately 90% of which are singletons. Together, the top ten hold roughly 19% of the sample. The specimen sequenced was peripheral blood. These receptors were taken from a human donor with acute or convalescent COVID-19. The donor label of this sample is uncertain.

Here the CDR3 DNA reads TGTGCCAGCAGCGCAACAGACAGAACTTACGAGCAGTACTTC. Protein product: CASSATDRTYEQYF. The rearrangement uses TRBV9 and TRBJ2-7; D may be TRBD1 (5 bases). V dropped 3 bases and J dropped 4 bases, with 14 bases sitting between them. The CDR3 runs to 14 residues. CDR1 is SGDLS, CDR2 YYNGEE, per germline.

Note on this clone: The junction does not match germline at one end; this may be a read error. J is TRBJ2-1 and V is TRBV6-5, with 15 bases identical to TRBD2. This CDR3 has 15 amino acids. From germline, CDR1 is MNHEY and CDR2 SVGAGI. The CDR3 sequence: CASSYTPGLAGGRVF. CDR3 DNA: TGTGCCAGCAGTTACACTCCGGGACTAGCGGGAGGACGTGTCTTC.

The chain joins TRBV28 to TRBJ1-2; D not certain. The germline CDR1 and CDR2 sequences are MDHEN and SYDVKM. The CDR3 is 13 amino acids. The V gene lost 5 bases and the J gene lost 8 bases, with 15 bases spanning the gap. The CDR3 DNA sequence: TGTGCCAGCAGTCCCCAGACGGCTAGCGGCTACACCTTC. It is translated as CASSPQTASGYTF.

Here the CDR3 reads CSGNRDTDTQYF. CDR3 nucleotide sequence: TGCAGCGGTAACCGGGACACAGATACGCAGTATTTT. The chain joins TRBV29-1 to TRBJ2-3; D is possibly TRBD2 (5 bases). The CDR3 runs to 12 residues. V was pared by 7 bases and J by 2 bases, with 10 bases between. Germline CDR1 reads SQVTM; CDR2 reads ANQGSEA.

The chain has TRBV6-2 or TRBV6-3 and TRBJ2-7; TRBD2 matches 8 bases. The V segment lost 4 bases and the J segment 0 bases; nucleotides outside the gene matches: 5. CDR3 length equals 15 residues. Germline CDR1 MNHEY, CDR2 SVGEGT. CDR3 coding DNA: TGTGCCAGCAGTTCCCGACTAGCGTCCTCCTACGAGCAGTACTTC. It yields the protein CASSSRLASSYEQYF.

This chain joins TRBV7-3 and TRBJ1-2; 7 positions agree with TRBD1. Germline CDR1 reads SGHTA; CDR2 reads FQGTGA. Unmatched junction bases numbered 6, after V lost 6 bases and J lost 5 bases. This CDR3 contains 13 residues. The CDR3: CASSQTGDYGYTF. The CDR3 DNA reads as TGTGCCAGCAGTCAAACAGGGGATTATGGCTACACCTTC.

The CDR3 DNA follows: TGTGCCAGCAGTGGGGGGGACAGCAGCTCCTACAATGAGCAGTTCTTC. This encodes CASSGGDSSSYNEQFF. The rearrangement links TRBV6-1 to TRBJ2-1; D possibly corresponds to TRBD1 (7 bases). The V end was cut by 4 bases, the J end by 0 bases, with 13 bases between. Germline V gives CDR1 MNHNS, CDR2 SASEGT. CDR3 length: 16 amino acids.

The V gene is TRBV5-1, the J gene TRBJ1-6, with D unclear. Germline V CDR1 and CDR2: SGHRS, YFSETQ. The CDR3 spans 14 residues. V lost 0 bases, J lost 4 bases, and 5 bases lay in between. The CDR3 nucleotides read TGCGCCAGCAGCTTGGGAGGTTATAATTCACCCCTCCACTTT. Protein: CASSLGGYNSPLHF.

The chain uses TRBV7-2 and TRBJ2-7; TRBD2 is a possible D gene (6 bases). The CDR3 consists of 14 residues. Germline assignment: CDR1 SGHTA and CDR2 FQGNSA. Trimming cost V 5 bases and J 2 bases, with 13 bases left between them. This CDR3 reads CASSGQGGPYEQYF. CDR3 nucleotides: TGTGCCAGCAGCGGGCAGGGAGGTCCCTACGAGCAGTACTTC. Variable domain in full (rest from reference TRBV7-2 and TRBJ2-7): GAGVSQSPSNKVTEKGKDVELRCDPISGHTALYWYRQSLGQGLEFLIYFQGNSAPDKSGLPSDRFSAERTGGSVSTLTIQRTQQEDSAVYLCASSGQGGPYEQYFGPGTRLTVT.

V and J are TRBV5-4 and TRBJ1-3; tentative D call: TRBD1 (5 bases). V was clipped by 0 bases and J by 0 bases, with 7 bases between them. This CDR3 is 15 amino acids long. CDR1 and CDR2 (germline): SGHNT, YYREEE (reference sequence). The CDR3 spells CASSLGGPSGNTIYF. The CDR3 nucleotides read TGTGCCAGCAGCTTGGGGGGCCCCTCTGGAAACACCATATATTTT.

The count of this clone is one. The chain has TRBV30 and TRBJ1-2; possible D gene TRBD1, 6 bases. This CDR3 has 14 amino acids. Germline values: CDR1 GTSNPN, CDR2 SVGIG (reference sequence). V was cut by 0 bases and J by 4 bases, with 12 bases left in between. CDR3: CAWSVRQVIYGYTF. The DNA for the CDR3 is TGTGCCTGGAGTGTACGACAGGTTATCTATGGCTACACCTTC.

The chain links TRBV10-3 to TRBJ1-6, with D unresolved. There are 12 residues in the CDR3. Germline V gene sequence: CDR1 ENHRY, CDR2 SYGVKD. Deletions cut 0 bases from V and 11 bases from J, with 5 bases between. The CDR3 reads CAISESVAPLHF. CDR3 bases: TGTGCCATCAGTGAGTCTGTCGCACCCCTCCACTTT.

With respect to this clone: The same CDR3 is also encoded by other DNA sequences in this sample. CDR3 sequence (DNA): TGTGCCAGCAGCCCCGTAGATACGCAGTATTTT. Translating gives CASSPVDTQYF. The gene calls are TRBV11-2 and TRBJ2-3; D is ambiguous. The CDR3 is made up of 11 amino acids. The V end was cut by 5 bases, the J end by 5 bases, with 5 bases between. Germline V CDR1 and CDR2: SGHAT, FQNNGV.

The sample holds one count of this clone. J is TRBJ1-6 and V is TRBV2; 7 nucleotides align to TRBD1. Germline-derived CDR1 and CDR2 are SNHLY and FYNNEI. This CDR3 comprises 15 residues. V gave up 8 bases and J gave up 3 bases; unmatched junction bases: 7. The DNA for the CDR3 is TGTGCCAGCGGAGGGACAGTTAACTATAATTCACCCCTCCACTTT. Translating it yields CASGGTVNYNSPLHF.

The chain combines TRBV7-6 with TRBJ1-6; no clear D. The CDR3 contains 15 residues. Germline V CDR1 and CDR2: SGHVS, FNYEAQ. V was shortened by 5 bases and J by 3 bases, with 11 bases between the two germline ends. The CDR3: CASSRRPDYNSPLHF. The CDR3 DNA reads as TGTGCCAGCAGCCGGAGACCGGACTATAATTCACCCCTCCACTTT.

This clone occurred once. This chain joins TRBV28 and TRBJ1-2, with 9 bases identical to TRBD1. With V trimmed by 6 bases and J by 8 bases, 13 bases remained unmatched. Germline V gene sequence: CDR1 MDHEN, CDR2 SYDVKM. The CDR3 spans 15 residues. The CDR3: CASSPGTGNRGGYTF. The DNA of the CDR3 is TGTGCCAGCAGCCCAGGGACAGGGAATCGGGGGGGCTACACCTTC.

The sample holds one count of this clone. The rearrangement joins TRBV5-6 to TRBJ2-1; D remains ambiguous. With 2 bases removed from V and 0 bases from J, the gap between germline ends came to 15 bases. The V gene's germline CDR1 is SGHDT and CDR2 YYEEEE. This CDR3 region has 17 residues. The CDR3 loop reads CASSLVPLSSSYNEQFF. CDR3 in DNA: TGTGCCAGCAGCTTAGTGCCGTTATCGAGCTCCTACAATGAGCAGTTCTTC.

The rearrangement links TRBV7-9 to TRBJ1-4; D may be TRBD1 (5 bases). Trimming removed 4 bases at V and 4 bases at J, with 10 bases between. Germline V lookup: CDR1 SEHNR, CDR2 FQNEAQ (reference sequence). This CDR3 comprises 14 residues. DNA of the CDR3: TGTGCCAGCAGCTACGCAGGGCATAATGAAAAACTGTTTTTT. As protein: CASSYAGHNEKLFF. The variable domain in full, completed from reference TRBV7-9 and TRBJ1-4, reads DTGVSQNPRHKITKRGQNVTFRCDPISEHNRLYWYRQTLGQGPEFLTYFQNEAQLEKSRLLSDRFSAERPKGSFSTLEIQRTEQGDSAMYLCASSYAGHNEKLFFGSGTQLSVL.

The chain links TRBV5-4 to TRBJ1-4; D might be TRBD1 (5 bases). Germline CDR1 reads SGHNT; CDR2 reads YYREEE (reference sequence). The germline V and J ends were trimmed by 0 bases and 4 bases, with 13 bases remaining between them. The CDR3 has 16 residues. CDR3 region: CASSLVGGRSNEKLFF. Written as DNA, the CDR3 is TGTGCCAGCAGCTTGGTCGGGGGACGAAGTAATGAAAAACTGTTTTTT.

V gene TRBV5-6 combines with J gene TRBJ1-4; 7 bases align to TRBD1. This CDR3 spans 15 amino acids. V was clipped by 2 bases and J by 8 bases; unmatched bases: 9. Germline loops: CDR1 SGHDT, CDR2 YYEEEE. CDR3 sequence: CASSLTGTAIEKLFF. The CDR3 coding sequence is TGTGCCAGCAGCTTAACAGGGACAGCCATCGAAAAACTGTTTTTT.

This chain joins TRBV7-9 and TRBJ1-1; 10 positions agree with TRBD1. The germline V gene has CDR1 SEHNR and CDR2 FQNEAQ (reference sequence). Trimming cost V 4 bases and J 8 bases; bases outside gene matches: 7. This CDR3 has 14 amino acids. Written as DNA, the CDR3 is TGTGCCAGCAGCTCGACAGGGGGCAGATCGGAAGCTTTCTTT. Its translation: CASSSTGGRSEAFF.

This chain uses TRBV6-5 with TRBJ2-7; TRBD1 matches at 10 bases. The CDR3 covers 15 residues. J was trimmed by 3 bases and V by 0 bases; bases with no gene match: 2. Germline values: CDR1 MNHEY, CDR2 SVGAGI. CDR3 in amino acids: CASSYSRTGGYEQYF. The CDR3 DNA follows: TGTGCCAGCAGTTACTCACGGACAGGGGGCTACGAGCAGTACTTC.

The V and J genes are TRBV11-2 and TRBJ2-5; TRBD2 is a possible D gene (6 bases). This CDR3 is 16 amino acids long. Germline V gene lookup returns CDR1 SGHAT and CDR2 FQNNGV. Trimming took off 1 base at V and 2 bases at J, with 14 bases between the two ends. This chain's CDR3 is CASSLAAGKAQETQYF. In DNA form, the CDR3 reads TGTGCCAGCAGCTTAGCGGCGGGAAAGGCTCAAGAGACCCAGTACTTC.

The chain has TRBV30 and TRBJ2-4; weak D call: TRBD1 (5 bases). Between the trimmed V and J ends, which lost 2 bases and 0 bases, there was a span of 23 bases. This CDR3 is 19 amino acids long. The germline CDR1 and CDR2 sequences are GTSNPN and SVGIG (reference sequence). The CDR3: CAWSLIRVLAPGAKNIQYF. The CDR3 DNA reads TGTGCCTGGAGTCTAATCAGGGTCTTGGCTCCAGGAGCCAAAAACATTCAGTACTTC.

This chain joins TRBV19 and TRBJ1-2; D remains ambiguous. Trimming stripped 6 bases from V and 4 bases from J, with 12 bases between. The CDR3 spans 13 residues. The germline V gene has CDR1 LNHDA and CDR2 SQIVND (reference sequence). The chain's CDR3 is CASSPIPVYGYTF. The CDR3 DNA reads TGTGCCAGTAGCCCGATACCAGTCTATGGCTACACCTTC.

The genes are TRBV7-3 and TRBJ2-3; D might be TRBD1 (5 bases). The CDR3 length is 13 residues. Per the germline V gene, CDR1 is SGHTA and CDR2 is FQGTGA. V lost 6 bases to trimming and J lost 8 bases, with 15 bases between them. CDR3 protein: CASSSTGIGTQYF. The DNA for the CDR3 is TGTGCCAGCAGTTCCACAGGTATTGGTACGCAGTATTTT.

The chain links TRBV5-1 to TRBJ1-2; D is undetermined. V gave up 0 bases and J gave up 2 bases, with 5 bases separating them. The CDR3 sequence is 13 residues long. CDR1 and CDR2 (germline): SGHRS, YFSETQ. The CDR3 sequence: CASSLDNNYGYTF. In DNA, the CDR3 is TGCGCCAGCAGCTTGGACAACAACTATGGCTACACCTTC.